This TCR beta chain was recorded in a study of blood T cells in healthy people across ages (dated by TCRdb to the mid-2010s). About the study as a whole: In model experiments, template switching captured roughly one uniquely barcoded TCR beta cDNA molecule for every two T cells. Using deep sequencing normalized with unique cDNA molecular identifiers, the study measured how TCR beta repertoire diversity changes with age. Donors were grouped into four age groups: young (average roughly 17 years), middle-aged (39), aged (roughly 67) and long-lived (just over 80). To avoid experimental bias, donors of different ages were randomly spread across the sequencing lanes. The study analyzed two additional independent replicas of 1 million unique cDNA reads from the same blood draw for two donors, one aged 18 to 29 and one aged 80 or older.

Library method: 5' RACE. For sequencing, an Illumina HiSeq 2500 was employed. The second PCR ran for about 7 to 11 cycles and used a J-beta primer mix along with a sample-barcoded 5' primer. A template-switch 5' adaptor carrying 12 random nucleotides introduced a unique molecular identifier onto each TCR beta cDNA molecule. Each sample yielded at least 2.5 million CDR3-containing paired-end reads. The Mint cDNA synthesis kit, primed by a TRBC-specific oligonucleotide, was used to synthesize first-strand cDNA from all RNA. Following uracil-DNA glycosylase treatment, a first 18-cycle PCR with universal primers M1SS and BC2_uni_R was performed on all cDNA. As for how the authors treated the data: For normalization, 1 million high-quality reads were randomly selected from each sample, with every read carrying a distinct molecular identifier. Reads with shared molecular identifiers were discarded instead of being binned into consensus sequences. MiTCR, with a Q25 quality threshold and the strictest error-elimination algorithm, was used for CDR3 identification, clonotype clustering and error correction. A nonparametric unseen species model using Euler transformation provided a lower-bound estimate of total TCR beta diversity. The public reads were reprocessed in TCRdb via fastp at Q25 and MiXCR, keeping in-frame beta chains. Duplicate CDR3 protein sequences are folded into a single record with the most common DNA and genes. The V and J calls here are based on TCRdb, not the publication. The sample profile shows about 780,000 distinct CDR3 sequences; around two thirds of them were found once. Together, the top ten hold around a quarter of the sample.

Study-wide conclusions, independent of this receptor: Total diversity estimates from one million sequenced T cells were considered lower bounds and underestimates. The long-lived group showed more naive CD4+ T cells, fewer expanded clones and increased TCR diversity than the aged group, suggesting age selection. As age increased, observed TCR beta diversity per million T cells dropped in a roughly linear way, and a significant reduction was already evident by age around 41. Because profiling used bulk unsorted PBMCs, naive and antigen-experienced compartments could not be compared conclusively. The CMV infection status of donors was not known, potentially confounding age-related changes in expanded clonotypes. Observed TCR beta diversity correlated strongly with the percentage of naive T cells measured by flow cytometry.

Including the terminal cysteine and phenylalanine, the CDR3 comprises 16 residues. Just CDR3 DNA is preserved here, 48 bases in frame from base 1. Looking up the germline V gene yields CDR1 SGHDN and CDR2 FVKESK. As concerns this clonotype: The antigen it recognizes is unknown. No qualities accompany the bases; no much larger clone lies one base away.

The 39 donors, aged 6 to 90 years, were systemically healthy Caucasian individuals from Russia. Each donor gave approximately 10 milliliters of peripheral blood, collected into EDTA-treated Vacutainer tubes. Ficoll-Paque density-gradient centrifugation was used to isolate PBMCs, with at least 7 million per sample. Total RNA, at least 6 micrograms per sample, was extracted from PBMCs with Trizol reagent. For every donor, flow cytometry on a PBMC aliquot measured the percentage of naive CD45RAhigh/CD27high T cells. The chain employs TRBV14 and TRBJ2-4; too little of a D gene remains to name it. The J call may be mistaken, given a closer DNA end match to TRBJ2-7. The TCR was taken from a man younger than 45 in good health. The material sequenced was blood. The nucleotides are TGTGCCAGCAGCCAAGTAACTACCGGGTCCACCTACGAGCAGTACTTC. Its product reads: CASSQVTTGSTYEQYF.